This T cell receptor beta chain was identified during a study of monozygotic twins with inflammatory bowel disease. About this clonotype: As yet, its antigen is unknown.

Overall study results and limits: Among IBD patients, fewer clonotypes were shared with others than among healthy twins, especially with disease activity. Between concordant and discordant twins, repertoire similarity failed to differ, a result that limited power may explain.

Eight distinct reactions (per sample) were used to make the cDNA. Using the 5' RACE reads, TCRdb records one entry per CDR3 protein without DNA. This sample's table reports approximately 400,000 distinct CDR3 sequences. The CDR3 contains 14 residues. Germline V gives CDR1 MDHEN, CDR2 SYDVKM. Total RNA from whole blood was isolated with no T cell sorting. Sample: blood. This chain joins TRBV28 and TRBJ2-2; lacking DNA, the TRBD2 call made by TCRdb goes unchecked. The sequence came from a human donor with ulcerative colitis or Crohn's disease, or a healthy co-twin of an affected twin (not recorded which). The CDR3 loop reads CASSFPLAGGELFF. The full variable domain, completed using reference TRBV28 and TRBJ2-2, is DVKVTQSSRYLVKRTGEKVFLECVQDMDHENMFWYRQDPGLGLRLIYFSYDVKMKEKGDIPEGYSVSREKKERFSLILESASTNQTSMYLCASSFPLAGGELFFGEGSRLTVL.